The 11 T cell receptor beta chains listed next were all sequenced from one sample in a study of blood T cell repertoires in COVID-19. The assay was immunoSEQ multiplex PCR, and TCRdb's table has in-frame clones only and misses some. There are more than 95,000 clones in the sample; around 78% occur only once, and 2% to 2.5% lies in the top ten. The sequenced sample was peripheral blood. The receptors originated from a man aged 25-45 years with acute or convalescent COVID-19.

This chain connects TRBV27 to TRBJ2-1; TRBD1 matches 7 bases. V lost 0 bases to trimming and J lost 2 bases; unmatched junction nucleotides: 4. Germline V CDR1 and CDR2: MNHEY, SMNVEV (reference sequence). This CDR3 has 16 amino acids. CDR3 sequence (DNA): TGTGCCAGCAGTTTATCAGCAGGGGGAACCTACAATGAGCAGTTCTTC. Translation: CASSLSAGGTYNEQFF.

The chain is built from TRBV30 and TRBJ1-5, with 9 bases identical to TRBD1. This CDR3 spans 16 amino acids. Germline CDR1 is GTSNPN and CDR2 is SVGIG (reference sequence). With V trimmed by 1 base and J by 7 bases, 11 bases remained unmatched. The CDR3 reads CAWSGPTRQGEQPQHF. CDR3 in DNA: TGTGCCTGGAGTGGGCCCACCCGACAGGGGGAACAGCCCCAGCATTTT. Looking up the rest from reference TRBV30 and TRBJ1-5 gives the full variable domain: SQTIHQWPATLVQPVGSPLSLECTVEGTSNPNLYWYRQAAGRGLQLLFYSVGIGQISSEVPQNLSASRPQDRQFILSSKKLLLSDSGFYLCAWSGPTRQGEQPQHFGDGTRLSIL.

The rearrangement links TRBV6-2 or TRBV6-3 to TRBJ2-5, with TRBD2 matching over 14 bases. Germline CDR1 MNHEY, CDR2 SVGEGT. The CDR3 contains 16 residues. Unmatched junction bases numbered 3, after V lost 4 bases and J lost 2 bases. CDR3 region: CASSLGLAGAQETQYF. The CDR3 bases are TGTGCCAGCAGTTTGGGACTAGCGGGGGCACAAGAGACCCAGTACTTC.

The chain has TRBV5-1 and TRBJ2-3; D is possibly TRBD2 (5 bases). CDR1 is SGHRS, CDR2 YFSETQ, per germline. The CDR3 is 14 amino acids. With 0 bases removed from V and 5 bases from J, the gap between germline ends came to 10 bases. CDR3: CASSLGLAVDTQYF. The CDR3 nucleotides are TGCGCCAGCAGCTTGGGCCTAGCCGTAGATACGCAGTATTTT.

The rearrangement uses TRBV6-2 or TRBV6-3 and TRBJ2-7, with 8 positions matching TRBD1. Germline CDR1 reads MNHEY; CDR2 reads SVGEGT. J was trimmed by 3 bases and V by 4 bases; bases with no gene match: 11. The CDR3 contains 16 residues. The CDR3 region is CASSWAWTGRNYEQYF. The DNA for the CDR3 is TGTGCCAGCAGTTGGGCCTGGACAGGGAGAAACTACGAGCAGTACTTC.

The chain carries TRBV11-2 and TRBJ2-7; maybe TRBD1 (6 bases). V lost 5 bases and J 6 bases, leaving 14 bases between the germline ends. Germline V lookup: CDR1 SGHAT, CDR2 FQNNGV. The CDR3 length is 13 residues. CDR3 loop: CASSKNRVSEQYV. CDR3 coding DNA: TGTGCCAGCAGCAAAAACAGGGTAAGCGAGCAGTACGTC.

The chain employs TRBV6-5 and TRBJ1-4; D remains ambiguous. V was pared by 2 bases and J by 3 bases, with 7 bases between. The germline V gene encodes CDR1 MNHEY and CDR2 SVGAGI. The CDR3 length is 14 residues. CDR3 DNA: TGTGCCAGCAGTTACGGCCAGTCTAATGAAAAACTGTTTTTT. Protein product: CASSYGQSNEKLFF.

The chain recombines TRBV6-5 with TRBJ2-7; TRBD1 might be the D (5 bases). The V gene's germline CDR1 is MNHEY and CDR2 SVGAGI. This CDR3 comprises 15 residues. V was shortened by 5 bases and J by 2 bases, with 16 bases between the two germline ends. In nucleotides, the CDR3 is TGTGCCAGCAGTCTCCGCAGGACACCTACCTACGAGCAGTACGTC. Amino acid sequence: CASSLRRTPTYEQYV.

J is TRBJ2-5 and V is TRBV6-6, with a possible D match to TRBD1 (5 bases). This CDR3 contains 13 residues. Trimming pared 7 bases from V and 3 bases from J, leaving 12 bases between. Germline loops: CDR1 MNHNY, CDR2 SVGAGI (reference sequence). DNA for the CDR3: TGTGCCAGCAAGGAGACAGAAAAAGAGACCCAGTACTTC. It encodes CASKETEKETQYF.

The chain carries TRBV3-1 (or the pseudogene TRBV3-2) and TRBJ1-3; no reliable D call. Germline V gene sequence: CDR1 LGHDT, CDR2 YNNKEL (reference sequence). The CDR3 totals 13 residues. The germline V and J ends were trimmed by 2 bases and 6 bases, with 8 bases remaining between them. CDR3 in DNA: TGTGCCAGCAGCCAAACCCGCGAAAACACCATATATTTT. Its translation is CASSQTRENTIYF.

This clone was observed once. The chain carries TRBV24-1 and TRBJ1-3; D ambiguous. The CDR3 loop spans 15 amino acids. V was pared by 0 bases and J by 3 bases, with 8 bases between. The germline V gene encodes CDR1 KGHDR and CDR2 SFDVKD. CDR3 loop: CATSDLSGNGNTIYF. The CDR3 DNA reads as TGTGCCACCAGTGATTTGTCGGGAAATGGAAACACCATATATTTT.